The 30 T cell receptor beta chains below come from one sample, sequenced in a study of PD-L1 blockade in urothelial cancer. Sequenced by immunoSEQ multiplex PCR; TCRdb stores in-frame clones only, minus some. The sample lists some 74,000 clones, around four fifths occurring once. Time point of the sample: pretreatment peripheral blood. The starting material was PBMCs, obtained around atezolizumab (anti-PD-L1) treatment. These receptor sequences come from a middle-aged man with urothelial cancer.

The rearrangement joins TRBV7-3 to TRBJ2-5; 7 bases line up with TRBD1. With V trimmed by 2 bases and J by 1 base, 7 bases remained unmatched. Germline V gives CDR1 SGHTA, CDR2 FQGTGA. The CDR3 is 16 amino acids. CDR3 in amino acids: CASSLGLTGLQETQYF. The CDR3 DNA reads TGTGCCAGCAGCTTAGGACTGACAGGGCTCCAAGAGACCCAGTACTTC. The whole variable domain, filled in from reference TRBV7-3 and TRBJ2-5, reads GAGVSQTPSNKVTEKGKYVELRCDPISGHTALYWYRQSLGQGPEFLIYFQGTGAADDSGLPNDRFFAVRPEGSVSTLKIQRTERGDSAVYLCASSLGLTGLQETQYFGPGTRLLVL.

The chain combines TRBV25-1 with TRBJ2-5, with 7 bases lining up with TRBD2. The CDR3 loop spans 14 amino acids. From germline, CDR1 is MGHDK and CDR2 SYGVNS. V was pared by 9 bases and J by 5 bases, with 12 bases of the junction left unmatched. The CDR3 nucleotides read TGTGCCAGTTCCTTACGGGAGCGGGGCGAGACCCAGTACTTC. Amino acids: CASSLRERGETQYF.

The genes are TRBV5-6 and TRBJ1-5; no reliable D call. The V gene's germline CDR1 is SGHDT and CDR2 YYEEEE. CDR3 length: 13 residues. Trimming removed 0 bases from V and 4 bases from J, with 5 bases in between. Here the CDR3 DNA reads TGTGCCAGCAGCTTGGGGCAGAATCAGCCCCAGCATTTT. Its protein is CASSLGQNQPQHF.

The chain is built from TRBV28 and TRBJ1-5; D perhaps matches TRBD1 (5 bases). The CDR3 is made up of 14 amino acids. Germline V CDR1 and CDR2: MDHEN, SYDVKM. V was trimmed by 6 bases and J by 11 bases, leaving 20 bases between them. The CDR3 loop is CASSPPPRQGAQHF. The CDR3 nucleotides are TGTGCCAGCAGCCCCCCACCGCGGCAAGGGGCCCAGCATTTT.

This clone was seen only a few times. The chain joins TRBV28 to TRBJ1-2; 10 positions match TRBD1. J gave up 7 bases and V 6 bases, and 17 bases lay outside the gene matches. Germline CDR1 is MDHEN and CDR2 is SYDVKM. The CDR3 runs to 17 residues. The CDR3 is CASRSPGQGKGLAGYTF. The CDR3 coding sequence is TGTGCCAGCAGGTCCCCGGGACAGGGGAAAGGGTTGGCTGGCTACACCTTC.

In its sample, this clone was seen once. This rearrangement joins TRBV6-6 to TRBJ2-5, with TRBD2 as a possible D gene (6 bases). Trimming removed 5 bases at V and 4 bases at J, with 11 bases between. The CDR3 runs to 13 residues. CDR1 MNHNY and CDR2 SVGAGI come from the germline V gene (reference sequence). CDR3 sequence (DNA): TGTGCCAGCAGTCCTCGACTAGGAGAGACCCAGTACTTC. Amino acid sequence: CASSPRLGETQYF.

The chain carries TRBV4-1 and TRBJ2-7; TRBD2 matches 7 bases. The germline CDR1 and CDR2 sequences are MGHRA and YSYEKL. With V trimmed by 4 bases and J by 5 bases, 8 bases remained unmatched. This CDR3 spans 14 amino acids. CDR3 sequence: CASSPGLVGDEQYF. Here the CDR3 DNA reads TGCGCCAGCAGCCCTGGACTAGTCGGAGACGAGCAGTACTTC.

The chain couples TRBV7-3 to TRBJ2-5; 7 bases are shared with TRBD2. The germline V gene has CDR1 SGHTA and CDR2 FQGTGA. CDR3 length equals 14 residues. Losses at the gene ends were 5 bases for V and 4 bases for J; bases not matched to a gene: 7. The CDR3 region has the DNA TGTGCCAGCAGCCCCAGGCCGGGGGGAGAGACCCAGTACTTC. It codes for CASSPRPGGETQYF.

In DNA, the CDR3 is TGTGCCTGTCTCTGGGCGGGAGAGCAGTACTTC. As protein: CACLWAGEQYF. The genes are TRBV30 and TRBJ2-7; TRBD2 is a possible D gene (6 bases). Per the germline V gene, CDR1 is GTSNPN and CDR2 is SVGIG (reference sequence). V lost 6 bases and J 7 bases, leaving 13 bases between the germline ends. The CDR3 is 11 residues long. Filled out from reference TRBV30 and TRBJ2-7, the complete variable domain reads SQTIHQWPATLVQPVGSPLSLECTVEGTSNPNLYWYRQAAGRGLQLLFYSVGIGQISSEVPQNLSASRPQDRQFILSSKKLLLSDSGFYLCACLWAGEQYFGPGTRLTVT.

V is TRBV5-1 and J is TRBJ1-1, with D possibly matching TRBD1 (6 bases). This CDR3 is 13 amino acids long. Germline-derived CDR1 and CDR2 are SGHRS and YFSETQ. V gave up 0 bases and J gave up 10 bases, with 13 bases separating them. Here the CDR3 DNA reads TGCGCCAGCAGCTTGGTACAGGGCGCGGGAGCTTTCTTT. This sequence encodes CASSLVQGAGAFF. The whole variable domain, filled in from reference TRBV5-1 and TRBJ1-1, reads KAGVTQTPRYLIKTRGQQVTLSCSPISGHRSVSWYQQTPGQGLQFLFEYFSETQRNKGNFPGRFSGRQFSNSRSEMNVSTLELGDSALYLCASSLVQGAGAFFGQGTRLTVV.

The chain joins TRBV29-1 to TRBJ1-3; TRBD1 matches at 9 bases. The V gene's germline CDR1 is SQVTM and CDR2 ANQGSEA. V lost 6 bases to trimming and J lost 0 bases; unmatched junction nucleotides: 12. The CDR3 sequence is 17 residues long. DNA for the CDR3: TGCAGCGTCACCGTCCCGGGACAGGGAACCTCTGGAAACACCATATATTTT. Its protein product is CSVTVPGQGTSGNTIYF.

The chain uses TRBV6-1 and TRBJ1-1; D perhaps matches TRBD1 (6 bases). This CDR3 has 16 amino acids. Deletions cut 2 bases from V and 0 bases from J, with 13 bases between. The germline V gene encodes CDR1 MNHNS and CDR2 SASEGT. CDR3 nucleotide sequence: TGTGCCAGCAGTGAACGGGGGGCAAAGGTGAACACTGAAGCTTTCTTT. Encoded protein: CASSERGAKVNTEAFF.

The chain links TRBV6-5 to TRBJ1-1; possibly TRBD1 for D (6 bases). CDR1 is MNHEY, CDR2 SVGAGI, per germline. CDR3 length: 12 amino acids. V lost 6 bases, J lost 11 bases, and 16 bases lay in between. Here the CDR3 DNA reads TGTGCCAGCAGACCCCTGGGGGCGCAGGCTTTCTTT. It translates to CASRPLGAQAFF.

The chain uses TRBV4-3 and TRBJ2-1; tentative D call: TRBD2 (7 bases). Germline loops: CDR1 LGHNA, CDR2 YSLEER. Trimming left V 0 bases short and J 8 bases short, with 20 bases between. CDR3 length: 17 residues. DNA of the CDR3: TGCGCCAGCAGCCAAGAAGGGAGGGGGACAATACTCTATGAGCAGTTCTTC. This encodes CASSQEGRGTILYEQFF.

CDR3 amino acids: CASSPGGAGEKLFF. In DNA form, the CDR3 reads TGTGCCAGCAGTCCCGGGGGGGCGGGCGAAAAACTGTTTTTT. This sequence joins TRBV28 and TRBJ1-4; TRBD1 is a possible D gene (6 bases). CDR3 length: 14 amino acids. The germline gives CDR1 MDHEN, CDR2 SYDVKM. Trimming removed 5 bases at V and 8 bases at J, with 15 bases between. The complete variable domain, with remaining parts taken from reference TRBV28 and TRBJ1-4, reads DVKVTQSSRYLVKRTGEKVFLECVQDMDHENMFWYRQDPGLGLRLIYFSYDVKMKEKGDIPEGYSVSREKKERFSLILESASTNQTSMYLCASSPGGAGEKLFFGSGTQLSVL.

The chain recombines TRBV7-9 with TRBJ2-7; D might be TRBD2 (6 bases). The CDR3 covers 16 residues. Trimming removed 1 base at V and 5 bases at J, with 18 bases between. Per germline, CDR1 SEHNR and CDR2 FQNEAQ (reference sequence). CDR3 bases: TGTGCCAGCAGCTTAGGGTTAAGGAGGGGCTTCAACGAGCAGTACTTC. Translation: CASSLGLRRGFNEQYF.

The rearrangement links TRBV4-3 to TRBJ2-7, with D perhaps TRBD2 (6 bases). Trimming stripped 3 bases from V and 2 bases from J, with 14 bases between. There are 15 residues in the CDR3. Germline-derived CDR1 and CDR2 are LGHNA and YSLEER. This chain's CDR3 is CASSQWRGEAYEQYF. The CDR3 bases are TGCGCCAGCAGCCAGTGGAGGGGTGAGGCCTACGAGCAGTACTTC.

The chain employs TRBV4-1 and TRBJ2-2, with TRBD2 as a possible D gene (6 bases). CDR3 size: 18 residues. Germline assignment: CDR1 MGHRA and CDR2 YSYEKL. V was clipped by 4 bases and J by 4 bases, with 22 bases between them. DNA for the CDR3: TGCGCCAGCAGCCTCAGCGCCCCGGGCCAGGGAGGCACCGGGGAGCTGTTTTTT. Translating gives CASSLSAPGQGGTGELFF.

V usage is TRBV6-1 and J usage is TRBJ1-5; TRBD1 aligns across 7 bases. Germline V gene lookup returns CDR1 MNHNS and CDR2 SASEGT. V shed 2 bases, J shed 7 bases, and the junction held 11 bases outside the gene matches. The CDR3 sequence is 16 residues long. CDR3 in DNA: TGTGCCAGCAGTGAAACATTTAGGGGGCAGGAACAGCCCCAGCATTTT. Encoded protein: CASSETFRGQEQPQHF.

The chain has TRBV4-3 and TRBJ2-5, with TRBD2 matching over 10 bases. Per germline, CDR1 LGHNA and CDR2 YSLEER. CDR3 length equals 17 residues. J was trimmed by 7 bases and V by 0 bases; bases with no gene match: 11. For the CDR3, the DNA is TGCGCCAGCAGCCAAGAAGAAGCGGGAGGGCCGATAGCGACCCAGTACTTC. Translated: CASSQEEAGGPIATQYF.

This rearrangement joins TRBV19 to TRBJ2-7; TRBD2 is a possible D gene (6 bases). CDR1 is LNHDA, CDR2 SQIVND, per germline (reference sequence). This CDR3 spans 13 amino acids. V lost 8 bases and J lost 4, with 15 bases in between. Here the CDR3 DNA reads TGTGCCAGTGGCGGCGGGGTGGGTTACGAGCAGTACTTC. Encoded protein: CASGGGVGYEQYF. The complete variable domain, with remaining parts taken from reference TRBV19 and TRBJ2-7, reads DGGITQSPKYLFRKEGQNVTLSCEQNLNHDAMYWYRQDPGQGLRLIYYSQIVNDFQKGDIAEGYSVSREKKESFPLTVTSAQKNPTAFYLCASGGGVGYEQYFGPGTRLTVT.

The CDR3 sequence: CASSSLGGMNTEAFF. CDR3 DNA sequence: TGTGCCAGCAGTTCCCTGGGAGGCATGAACACTGAAGCTTTCTTT. The chain is built from TRBV28 and TRBJ1-1; D is uncertain. The length of the CDR3 is 15 residues. Trimming cost V 4 bases and J 0 bases, with 12 bases left between them. CDR1 and CDR2 (germline): MDHEN, SYDVKM.

The chain has TRBV2 and TRBJ2-7; D is ambiguous. V lost 7 bases to trimming and J lost 3 bases, with 22 bases between them. CDR3 size: 16 residues. Per the germline V gene, CDR1 is SNHLY and CDR2 is FYNNEI. CDR3 loop: CASKVGSRSPNYEQYF. The CDR3 region has the DNA TGTGCCAGCAAGGTTGGATCCAGGTCTCCCAACTACGAGCAGTACTTC.

The chain employs TRBV4-2 and TRBJ1-2; D might be TRBD1 (6 bases). Germline assignment: CDR1 LGHNA and CDR2 YNFKEQ. Trimming removed 0 bases from V and 8 bases from J, with 16 bases in between. This CDR3 region has 15 residues. This CDR3 is CASSQDQGQTWGYTF. CDR3 nucleotide sequence: TGTGCCAGCAGCCAAGATCAGGGGCAGACCTGGGGCTACACCTTC.

The J gene is TRBJ2-1, the V gene TRBV4-1, with TRBD2 matching over 10 bases. This CDR3 is built from 15 residues. The V segment lost 1 base and the J segment 10 bases; nucleotides outside the gene matches: 7. CDR1 MGHRA and CDR2 YSYEKL come from the germline V gene. CDR3 sequence reads: CASSQVTSGPPEQFF. As DNA, the CDR3 is TGCGCCAGCAGCCAAGTGACTAGCGGGCCCCCGGAGCAGTTCTTC.

This chain connects TRBV6-1 to TRBJ2-7, with D perhaps TRBD2 (5 bases). CDR1 is MNHNS and CDR2 is SASEGT in the germline V gene. This CDR3 has 14 residues. Trimming removed 6 bases at V and 1 base at J, with 13 bases between. The CDR3 nucleotides read TGTGCCAGCAGGGACTCTTGGGGTTCCTACGAGCAGTACTTC. It specifies CASRDSWGSYEQYF.

The chain joins TRBV28 to TRBJ2-7; TRBD2 matches 11 bases. The CDR3 is made up of 16 amino acids. Unmatched junction bases numbered 11, after V lost 7 bases and J lost 3 bases. The germline V gene has CDR1 MDHEN and CDR2 SYDVKM. CDR3 coding DNA: TGTGCCAGCACCGCCAGACTAGCGGGATCGGTCTACGAGCAGTACTTC. This gives the protein CASTARLAGSVYEQYF. The variable domain in full, completed from reference TRBV28 and TRBJ2-7, reads DVKVTQSSRYLVKRTGEKVFLECVQDMDHENMFWYRQDPGLGLRLIYFSYDVKMKEKGDIPEGYSVSREKKERFSLILESASTNQTSMYLCASTARLAGSVYEQYFGPGTRLTVT.

The chain joins TRBV27 to TRBJ2-1; a possible D gene is TRBD2 (5 bases). V was clipped by 4 bases and J by 3 bases, with 7 bases between them. Germline V gives CDR1 MNHEY, CDR2 SMNVEV (reference sequence). The CDR3 runs to 13 residues. The CDR3 loop reads CASSSRDYNEQFF. DNA for the CDR3: TGTGCCAGCAGTTCCCGGGACTACAATGAGCAGTTCTTC.

Points on this clone: One junction end disagrees with the germline gene, perhaps due to a read error. J is TRBJ2-7 and V is TRBV18; perhaps TRBD1 as D (5 bases). The CDR3 runs 12 residues. Germline CDR1 is KGHSH and CDR2 is LQKENI. CDR3 in DNA: TGTGCCAGCTCACCACCAAAGGGGCTCAGGAGATTC. Translating gives CASSPPKGLRRF.

This chain links TRBV28 with TRBJ1-2; 9 nucleotides line up with TRBD1. The length of the CDR3 is 13 residues. Germline CDR1 and CDR2: MDHEN and SYDVKM. The trim removed 8 bases at V and 8 bases at J, leaving 9 bases unmatched. The CDR3 DNA reads as TGTGCCAGCGGCCGGGACAGGGTGGTCGGCTACACCTTC. This sequence encodes CASGRDRVVGYTF.